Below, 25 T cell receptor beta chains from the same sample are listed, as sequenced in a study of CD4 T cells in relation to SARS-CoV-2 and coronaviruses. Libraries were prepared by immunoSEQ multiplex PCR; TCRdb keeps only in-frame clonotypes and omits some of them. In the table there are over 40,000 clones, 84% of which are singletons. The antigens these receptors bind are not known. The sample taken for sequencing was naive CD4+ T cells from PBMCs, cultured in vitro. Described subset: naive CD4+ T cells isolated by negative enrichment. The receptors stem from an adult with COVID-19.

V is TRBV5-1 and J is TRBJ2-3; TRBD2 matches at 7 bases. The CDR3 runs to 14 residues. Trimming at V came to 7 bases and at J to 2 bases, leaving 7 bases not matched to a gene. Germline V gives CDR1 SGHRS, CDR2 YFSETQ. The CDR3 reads CASSTGGVTDTQYF. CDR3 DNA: TGCGCCAGCTCAACGGGAGGCGTCACAGATACGCAGTATTTT.

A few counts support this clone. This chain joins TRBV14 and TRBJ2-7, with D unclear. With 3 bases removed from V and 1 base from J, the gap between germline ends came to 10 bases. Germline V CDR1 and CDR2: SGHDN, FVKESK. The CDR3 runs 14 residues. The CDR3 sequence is CASSQQLGSYEQYF. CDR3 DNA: TGTGCCAGCAGCCAGCAACTGGGGTCCTACGAGCAGTACTTC.

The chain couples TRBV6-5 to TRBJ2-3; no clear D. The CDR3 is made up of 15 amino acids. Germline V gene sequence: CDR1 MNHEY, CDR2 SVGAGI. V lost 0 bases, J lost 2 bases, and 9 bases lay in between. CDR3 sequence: CASSYSGRSTDTQYF. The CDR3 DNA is TGTGCCAGCAGTTACTCCGGTCGGTCCACAGATACGCAGTATTTT.

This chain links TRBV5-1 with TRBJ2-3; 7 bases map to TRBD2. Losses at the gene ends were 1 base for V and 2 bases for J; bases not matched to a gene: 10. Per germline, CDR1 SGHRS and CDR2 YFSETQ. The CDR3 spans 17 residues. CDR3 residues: CASSLLIGAGTTDTQYF. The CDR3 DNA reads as TGCGCCAGCAGCTTGCTAATTGGAGCGGGAACCACAGATACGCAGTATTTT.

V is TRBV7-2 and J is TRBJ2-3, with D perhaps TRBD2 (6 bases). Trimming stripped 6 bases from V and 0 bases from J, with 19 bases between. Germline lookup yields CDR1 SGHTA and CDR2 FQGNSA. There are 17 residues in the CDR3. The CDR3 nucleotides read TGTGCCAGCAGACAATCTACTCGGGGGACTAGCACAGATACGCAGTATTTT. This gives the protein CASRQSTRGTSTDTQYF.

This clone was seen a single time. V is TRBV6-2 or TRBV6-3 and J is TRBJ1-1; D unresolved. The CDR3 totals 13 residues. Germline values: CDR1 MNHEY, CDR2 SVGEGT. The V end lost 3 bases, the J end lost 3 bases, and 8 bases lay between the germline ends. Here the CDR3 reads CASSYVRDTEAFF. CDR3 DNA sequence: TGTGCCAGCAGTTATGTGCGGGACACTGAAGCTTTCTTT.

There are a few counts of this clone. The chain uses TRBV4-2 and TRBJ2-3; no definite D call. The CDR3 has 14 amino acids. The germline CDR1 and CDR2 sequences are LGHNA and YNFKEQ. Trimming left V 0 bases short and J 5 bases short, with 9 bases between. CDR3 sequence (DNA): TGTGCCAGCAGCCAAGAATCCGGAGAAGATACGCAGTATTTT. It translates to CASSQESGEDTQYF.

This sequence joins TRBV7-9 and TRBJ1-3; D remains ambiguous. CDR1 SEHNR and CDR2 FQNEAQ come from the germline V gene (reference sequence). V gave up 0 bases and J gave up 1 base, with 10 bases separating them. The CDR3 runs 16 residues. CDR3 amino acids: CASSLAFGPSGNTIYF. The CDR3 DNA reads TGTGCCAGCAGCTTAGCCTTCGGTCCTTCTGGAAACACCATATATTTT.

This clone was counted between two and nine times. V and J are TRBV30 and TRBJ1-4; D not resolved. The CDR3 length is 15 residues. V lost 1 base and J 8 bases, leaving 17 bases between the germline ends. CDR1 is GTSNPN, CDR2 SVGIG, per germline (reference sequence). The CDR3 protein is CAWSEGPELGEKLFF. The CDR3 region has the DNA TGTGCCTGGAGTGAGGGTCCCGAACTAGGGGAAAAACTGTTTTTT.

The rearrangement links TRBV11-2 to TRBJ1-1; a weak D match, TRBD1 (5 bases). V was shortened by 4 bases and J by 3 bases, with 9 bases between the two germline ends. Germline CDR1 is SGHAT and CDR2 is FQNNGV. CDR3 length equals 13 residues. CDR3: CASSSGLDTEAFF. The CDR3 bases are TGTGCCAGCAGCTCGGGACTCGACACTGAAGCTTTCTTT.

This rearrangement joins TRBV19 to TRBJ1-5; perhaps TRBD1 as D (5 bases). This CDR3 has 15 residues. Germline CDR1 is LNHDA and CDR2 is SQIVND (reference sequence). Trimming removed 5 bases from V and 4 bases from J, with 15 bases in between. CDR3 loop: CASSYLLGRNQPQHF. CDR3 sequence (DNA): TGTGCCAGTAGTTATCTGCTGGGACGTAATCAGCCCCAGCATTTT. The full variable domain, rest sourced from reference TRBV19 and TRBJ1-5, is DGGITQSPKYLFRKEGQNVTLSCEQNLNHDAMYWYRQDPGQGLRLIYYSQIVNDFQKGDIAEGYSVSREKKESFPLTVTSAQKNPTAFYLCASSYLLGRNQPQHFGDGTRLSIL.

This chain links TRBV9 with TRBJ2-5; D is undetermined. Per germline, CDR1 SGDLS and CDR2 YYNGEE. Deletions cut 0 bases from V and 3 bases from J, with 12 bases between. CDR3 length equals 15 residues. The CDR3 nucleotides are TGTGCCAGCAGCGTAGCGGGCGGTGCAGAAGAGACCCAGTACTTC. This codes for CASSVAGGAEETQYF.

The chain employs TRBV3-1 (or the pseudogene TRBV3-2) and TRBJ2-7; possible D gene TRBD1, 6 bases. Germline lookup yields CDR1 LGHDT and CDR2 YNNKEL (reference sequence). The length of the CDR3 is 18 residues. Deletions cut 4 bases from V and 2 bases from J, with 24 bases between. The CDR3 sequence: CASSRRGRVVVIPYEQYF. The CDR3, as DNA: TGTGCCAGCAGCCGCAGGGGACGGGTCGTCGTTATCCCCTACGAGCAGTACTTC.

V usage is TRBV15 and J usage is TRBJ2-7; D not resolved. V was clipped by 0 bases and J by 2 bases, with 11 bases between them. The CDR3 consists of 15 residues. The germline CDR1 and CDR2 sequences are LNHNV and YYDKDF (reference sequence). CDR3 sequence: CATSRDMGRTYEQYF. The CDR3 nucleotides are TGTGCCACCAGCAGAGATATGGGCCGAACCTACGAGCAGTACTTC.

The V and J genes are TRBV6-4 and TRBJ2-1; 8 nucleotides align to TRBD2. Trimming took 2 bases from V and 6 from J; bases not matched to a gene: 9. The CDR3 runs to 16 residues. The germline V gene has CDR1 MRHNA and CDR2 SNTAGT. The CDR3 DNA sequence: TGTGCCAGCAGTGACGAGGCCGGGAGGGGCCCCAATGAGCAGTTCTTC. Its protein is CASSDEAGRGPNEQFF.

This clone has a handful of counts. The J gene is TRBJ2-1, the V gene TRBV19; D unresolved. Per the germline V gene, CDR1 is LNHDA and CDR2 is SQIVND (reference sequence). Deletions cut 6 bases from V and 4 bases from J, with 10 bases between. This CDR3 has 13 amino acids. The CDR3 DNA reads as TGTGCCAGTAGCACAGTGACATACAATGAGCAGTTCTTC. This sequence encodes CASSTVTYNEQFF.

In DNA form, the CDR3 reads TGCGCCAGCAGCTTGGCCCTTACTAGCGGGGGGAAGCAGTATTTT. Its translation is CASSLALTSGGKQYF. The chain has TRBV5-1 and TRBJ2-3; 12 positions agree with TRBD2. This CDR3 has 15 amino acids. Per the germline V gene, CDR1 is SGHRS and CDR2 is YFSETQ. V shed 0 bases, J shed 11 bases, and the junction held 7 bases outside the gene matches.

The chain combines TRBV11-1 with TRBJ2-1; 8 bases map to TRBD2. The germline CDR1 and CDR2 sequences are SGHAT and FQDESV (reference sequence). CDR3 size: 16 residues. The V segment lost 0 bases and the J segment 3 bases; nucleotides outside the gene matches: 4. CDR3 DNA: TGTGCCAGCAGCTTAGCAGTAGCGGGAAGCTACAATGAGCAGTTCTTC. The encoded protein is CASSLAVAGSYNEQFF. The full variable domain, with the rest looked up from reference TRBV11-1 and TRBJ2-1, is EAEVAQSPRYKITEKSQAVAFWCDPISGHATLYWYRQILGQGPELLVQFQDESVVDDSQLPKDRFSAERLKGVDSTLKIQPAELGDSAMYLCASSLAVAGSYNEQFFGPGTRLTVL.

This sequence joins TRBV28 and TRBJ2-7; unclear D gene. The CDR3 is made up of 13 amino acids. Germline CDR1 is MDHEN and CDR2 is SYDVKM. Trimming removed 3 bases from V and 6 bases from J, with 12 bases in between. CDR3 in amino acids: CASSLTQTAEQYF. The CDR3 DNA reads TGTGCCAGCAGTTTGACACAAACGGCCGAGCAGTACTTC.

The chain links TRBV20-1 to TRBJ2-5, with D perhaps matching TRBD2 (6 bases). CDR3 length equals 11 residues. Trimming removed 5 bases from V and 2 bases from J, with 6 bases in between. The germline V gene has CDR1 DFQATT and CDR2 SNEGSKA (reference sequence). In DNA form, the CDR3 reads TGCAGTGCTGGACTACAAGAGACCCAGTACTTC. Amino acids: CSAGLQETQYF.

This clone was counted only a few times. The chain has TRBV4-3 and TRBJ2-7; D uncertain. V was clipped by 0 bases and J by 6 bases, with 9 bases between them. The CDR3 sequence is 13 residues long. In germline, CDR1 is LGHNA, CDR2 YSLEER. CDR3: CASSQERLSEQYF. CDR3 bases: TGCGCCAGCAGCCAAGAAAGGCTCTCCGAGCAGTACTTC.

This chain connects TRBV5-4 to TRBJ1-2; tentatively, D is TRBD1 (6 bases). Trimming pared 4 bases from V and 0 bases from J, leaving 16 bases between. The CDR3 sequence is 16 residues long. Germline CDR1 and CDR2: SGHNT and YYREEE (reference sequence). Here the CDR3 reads CASSILKDRPNYGYTF. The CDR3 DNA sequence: TGTGCCAGCAGCATCCTCAAAGACAGGCCTAACTATGGCTACACCTTC. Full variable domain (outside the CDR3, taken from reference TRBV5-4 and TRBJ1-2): ETGVTQSPTHLIKTRGQQVTLRCSSQSGHNTVSWYQQALGQGPQFIFQYYREEENGRGNFPPRFSGLQFPNYSSELNVNALELDDSALYLCASSILKDRPNYGYTFGSGTRLTVV.

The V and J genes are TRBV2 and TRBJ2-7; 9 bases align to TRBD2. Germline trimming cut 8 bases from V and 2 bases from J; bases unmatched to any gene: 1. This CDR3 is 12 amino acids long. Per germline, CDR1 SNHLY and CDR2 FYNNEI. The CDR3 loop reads CASQREAYEQYF. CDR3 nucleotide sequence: TGTGCCAGCCAGCGGGAGGCCTACGAGCAGTACTTC.

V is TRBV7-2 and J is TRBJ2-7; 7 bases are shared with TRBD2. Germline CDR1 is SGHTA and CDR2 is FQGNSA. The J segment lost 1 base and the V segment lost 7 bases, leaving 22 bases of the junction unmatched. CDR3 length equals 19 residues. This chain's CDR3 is CASTPRIALDSGFSYEQYF. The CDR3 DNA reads TGTGCCAGCACCCCCCGGATCGCGTTGGATAGCGGGTTTTCCTACGAGCAGTACTTC.

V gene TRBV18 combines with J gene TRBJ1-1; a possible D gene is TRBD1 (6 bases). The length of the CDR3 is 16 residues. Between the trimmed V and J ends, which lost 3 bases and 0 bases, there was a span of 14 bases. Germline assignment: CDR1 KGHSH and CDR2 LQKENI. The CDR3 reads CASSPKTGHLNTEAFF. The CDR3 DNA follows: TGTGCCAGCTCACCTAAAACGGGACACCTGAACACTGAAGCTTTCTTT.